The 15 T cell receptor beta chains below all came from one sample that was sequenced in a study of cytomegalovirus exposure and HLA in healthy donors. PCR employed 60 Vbeta and 13 Jbeta primers. Libraries were prepared by immunoSEQ multiplex PCR; TCRdb keeps only in-frame clonotypes and omits some of them. The repertoire has some 270,000 clones, 80% to 95% of them found once; the top ten carry roughly 1.5%. The material sequenced was PBMCs. The receptors stem from a girl aged 2-15 years in good health and CMV-seronegative.

V gene TRBV19 combines with J gene TRBJ2-5; 10 bases fit TRBD2. Germline V gene sequence: CDR1 LNHDA, CDR2 SQIVND (reference sequence). V gave up 3 bases and J gave up 5 bases; unmatched junction bases: 12. This CDR3 region has 17 residues. The CDR3 region is CASSISRVAGGGETQYF. The CDR3 DNA reads TGTGCCAGTAGTATTTCGAGGGTAGCGGGAGGTGGGGAGACCCAGTACTTC.

V usage is TRBV7-2 and J usage is TRBJ2-3; D perhaps matches TRBD2 (6 bases). Germline-derived CDR1 and CDR2 are SGHTA and FQGNSA. The V and J ends lost 11 bases and 4 bases respectively, with 28 bases between them. The CDR3 loop spans 17 amino acids. The CDR3 sequence: CAGYQPKGLLKPDTQYF. DNA of the CDR3: TGTGCCGGATACCAACCGAAGGGACTCTTAAAGCCAGATACGCAGTATTTT. The full variable domain, in which reference TRBV7-2 and TRBJ2-3 provide the parts outside the CDR3, is GAGVSQSPSNKVTEKGKDVELRCDPISGHTALYWYRQSLGQGLEFLIYFQGNSAPDKSGLPSDRFSAERTGGSVSTLTIQRTQQEDSAVYLCAGYQPKGLLKPDTQYFGPGTRLTVL.

V and J are TRBV29-1 and TRBJ2-7, with TRBD1 matching 7 bases. This CDR3 comprises 12 residues. V lost 2 bases, J lost 5 bases, and 3 bases stayed unmatched. The germline V gene encodes CDR1 SQVTM and CDR2 ANQGSEA. CDR3 in amino acids: CSVEQGTDEQYF. The CDR3 DNA reads TGCAGCGTTGAACAGGGGACAGACGAGCAGTACTTC.

This clone was recorded only once. The rearrangement uses TRBV4-1 and TRBJ2-2; TRBD1 matches at 8 bases. The CDR3 totals 18 residues. V was pared by 2 bases and J by 4 bases, with 12 bases of the junction left unmatched. The germline V gene encodes CDR1 MGHRA and CDR2 YSYEKL. The CDR3 DNA reads as TGCGCCAGCAGCCAACATAGTTTCGGACAGGGTGCCACCGGGGAGCTGTTTTTT. Residues: CASSQHSFGQGATGELFF.

V gene TRBV4-2 combines with J gene TRBJ2-1, with D perhaps TRBD1 (6 bases). V was cut by 5 bases and J by 5 bases, with 16 bases left in between. Germline V gene data show CDR1 as LGHNA and CDR2 as YNFKEQ. The CDR3 has 15 amino acids. CDR3 DNA sequence: TGTGCCAGCAGCTCACCGGACAGCGACGACAATGAGCAGTTCTTC. Amino acids: CASSSPDSDDNEQFF.

The chain links TRBV14 to TRBJ1-1, with TRBD1 identical over 7 bases. Germline loops: CDR1 SGHDN, CDR2 FVKESK. The V segment lost 2 bases and the J segment 6 bases; nucleotides outside the gene matches: 12. The CDR3 covers 16 residues. CDR3 in DNA: TGTGCCAGCAGCCAACAGACAGGGCTAAGTCGCGCTGAAGCTTTCTTT. It codes for CASSQQTGLSRAEAFF.

CDR3 sequence (DNA): TGTGCCTGGAGTGAGGCTAGCGGGGGTGAGACCCAGTACTTC. Encoded protein: CAWSEASGGETQYF. The rearrangement uses TRBV30 and TRBJ2-5, with 10 bases lining up with TRBD2. Looked up from germline, CDR1 is GTSNPN and CDR2 is SVGIG (reference sequence). The CDR3 is 14 residues long. V lost 1 base and J lost 5; bases outside the gene matches: 4.

The V call is TRBV30, the J call TRBJ2-2, with 9 nucleotides matching TRBD1. From germline, CDR1 is GTSNPN and CDR2 SVGIG (reference sequence). With V trimmed by 3 bases and J by 6 bases, 11 bases remained unmatched. The CDR3 contains 16 residues. The CDR3 here is CAWSRGRTGAAGELFF. The CDR3 DNA reads TGTGCCTGGAGCAGGGGGAGGACAGGGGCGGCCGGGGAGCTGTTTTTT.

J is TRBJ2-7 and V is TRBV30; no reliable D call. V was pared by 3 bases and J by 2 bases, with 20 bases between. Per the germline V gene, CDR1 is GTSNPN and CDR2 is SVGIG (reference sequence). This CDR3 is built from 16 residues. This chain's CDR3 is CAWRNIKDLAAYEQYF. The CDR3 DNA sequence: TGTGCCTGGAGGAACATCAAGGATTTAGCAGCCTACGAGCAGTACTTC.

V and J are TRBV9 and TRBJ1-2; the D gene is possibly TRBD1 (5 bases). The CDR3 has 15 residues. Per germline, CDR1 SGDLS and CDR2 YYNGEE. Trimming cost V 0 bases and J 2 bases, with 11 bases left between them. CDR3 DNA: TGTGCCAGCAGCGTAGAGGGGAATCAGAACTATGGCTACACCTTC. Its protein is CASSVEGNQNYGYTF.

This chain uses TRBV6-5 with TRBJ2-1; 7 bases are shared with TRBD2. The CDR3 covers 15 residues. CDR1 MNHEY and CDR2 SVGAGI come from the germline V gene. With 4 bases clipped from V and 5 bases from J, the junction kept 8 bases outside the gene matches. The CDR3 protein is CASSSGQRGDNEQFF. CDR3 nucleotide sequence: TGTGCCAGCAGTTCGGGTCAGCGGGGCGACAATGAGCAGTTCTTC.

The chain links TRBV10-3 to TRBJ1-4, with 8 bases lining up with TRBD1. The CDR3 runs 13 residues. The J segment lost 4 bases and the V segment lost 10 bases, leaving 5 bases of the junction unmatched. Germline assignment: CDR1 ENHRY and CDR2 SYGVKD. Written as DNA, the CDR3 is TGTGCCAGCTCAACAGGGGGTAATGAAAAACTGTTTTTT. Translation gives CASSTGGNEKLFF.

This clone was observed a handful of times. V gene TRBV5-1 combines with J gene TRBJ2-3; 12 positions match TRBD2. V shed 2 bases, J shed 5 bases, and the junction held 6 bases outside the gene matches. The CDR3 is 16 residues long. Germline V CDR1 and CDR2: SGHRS, YFSETQ. The CDR3 region has the DNA TGCGCCAGCAGCTTAGGGACTAGCGGGTGGCGAGATACGCAGTATTTT. Its protein product is CASSLGTSGWRDTQYF.

The rearrangement uses TRBV10-2 and TRBJ2-7; D gene uncertain. The germline V gene has CDR1 WSHSY and CDR2 SAAADI. V was shortened by 0 bases and J by 2 bases, with 14 bases between the two germline ends. This CDR3 is 16 amino acids long. This chain's CDR3 is CASSESTGGRTYEQYF. In DNA, the CDR3 is TGCGCCAGCAGTGAGTCGACGGGTGGTCGGACCTACGAGCAGTACTTC.

CDR3 in amino acids: CASNWVASGKNIQYF. CDR3 sequence (DNA): TGTGCCAGCAACTGGGTGGCATCGGGCAAAAACATTCAGTACTTC. The genes are TRBV28 and TRBJ2-4; unclear D gene. V was cut by 7 bases and J by 3 bases, with 16 bases left in between. This CDR3 contains 15 residues. CDR1 is MDHEN and CDR2 is SYDVKM in the germline V gene.